These 12 T cell receptor beta chains originate from one sample sequenced in a study of blood T cell repertoires in COVID-19. Method: immunoSEQ multiplex PCR; TCRdb's copy keeps in-frame clones and lacks some. This sample has about 32,000 clones, with about nine tenths found just once. The sequenced sample consisted of peripheral blood. The receptors originated from a man between 65 and 85 years old with active or convalescent COVID-19.

The rearrangement links TRBV6-5 to TRBJ1-1; TRBD1 matches at 7 bases. The CDR3 totals 15 residues. Trimming removed 6 bases from V and 5 bases from J; junction bases left unmatched: 12. Germline loops: CDR1 MNHEY, CDR2 SVGAGI. CDR3 DNA sequence: TGTGCCAGCAGAACTATCAGGGGGGAGAAGACTGAAGCTTTCTTT. Protein: CASRTIRGEKTEAFF.

The CDR3 loop is CASSPGGNYGYTF. In DNA, the CDR3 is TGTGCCAGTAGCCCAGGGGGCAACTATGGCTACACCTTC. The chain couples TRBV19 to TRBJ1-2; TRBD1 matches at 8 bases. The V and J ends lost 6 bases and 2 bases, in that order; junction bases with no gene match: 2. The CDR3 extends over 13 amino acids. CDR1 is LNHDA and CDR2 is SQIVND in the germline V gene (reference sequence).

This clone was seen just once. Written as DNA, the CDR3 is TGTGCCAGCAGTTCCGCCCCCCGTAGCACTGAAGCTTTCTTT. This translates into CASSSAPRSTEAFF. This rearrangement joins TRBV27 to TRBJ1-1; D uncertain. CDR3 length: 14 residues. V was pared by 4 bases and J by 4 bases, with 13 bases between. Germline V gene sequence: CDR1 MNHEY, CDR2 SMNVEV (reference sequence).

The chain employs TRBV19 and TRBJ1-2; D gene ambiguous. Germline V gene sequence: CDR1 LNHDA, CDR2 SQIVND (reference sequence). This CDR3 is 14 amino acids long. Trimming pared 2 bases from V and 9 bases from J, leaving 16 bases between. The CDR3 DNA follows: TGTGCCAGTAGTATACCGAACAGACCCCACCGCTACACCTTC. Protein: CASSIPNRPHRYTF.

This chain joins TRBV5-1 and TRBJ2-5; TRBD1 matches at 11 bases. Germline values: CDR1 SGHRS, CDR2 YFSETQ. V was clipped by 4 bases and J by 0 bases; unmatched bases: 5. There are 16 residues in the CDR3. The CDR3 DNA sequence: TGCGCCAGCAGCGGCCGGGACAGGGGGAACCAAGAGACCCAGTACTTC. It translates to CASSGRDRGNQETQYF.

V gene TRBV28 combines with J gene TRBJ2-1, with TRBD2 matching 10 bases. Germline loops: CDR1 MDHEN, CDR2 SYDVKM. The CDR3 is made up of 18 amino acids. V trimming: 2 bases; J trimming: 4 bases; junction bases outside the gene matches: 11. The CDR3, as DNA: TGTGCCAGCAGTTTACTAGCGGGAGTTCGACTGTCTTACAATGAGCAGTTCTTC. Translating it yields CASSLLAGVRLSYNEQFF.

The chain joins TRBV6-6 to TRBJ2-5; 9 bases line up with TRBD1. CDR1 MNHNY and CDR2 SVGAGI come from the germline V gene (reference sequence). The CDR3 has 15 amino acids. V was pared by 7 bases and J by 4 bases, with 10 bases of the junction left unmatched. The DNA for the CDR3 is TGTGCCAGCACCATGCTGGGACAGGGAATAGAGACCCAGTACTTC. The encoded protein is CASTMLGQGIETQYF.

In DNA form, the CDR3 reads TGTGCCAGCAGGGCCGGGAGCCAAGGGGCCTACGAGCAGTACTTC. Translation gives CASRAGSQGAYEQYF. This rearrangement joins TRBV5-4 to TRBJ2-7; D possibly corresponds to TRBD2 (6 bases). CDR3 size: 15 residues. Trimming removed 5 bases from V and 2 bases from J, with 17 bases in between. The germline V gene encodes CDR1 SGHNT and CDR2 YYREEE (reference sequence). The entire variable domain, with the rest obtained from reference TRBV5-4 and TRBJ2-7, is as follows: ETGVTQSPTHLIKTRGQQVTLRCSSQSGHNTVSWYQQALGQGPQFIFQYYREEENGRGNFPPRFSGLQFPNYSSELNVNALELDDSALYLCASRAGSQGAYEQYFGPGTRLTVT.

This rearrangement joins TRBV4-1 to TRBJ1-2, with a tentative D call TRBD1 (6 bases). V was clipped by 0 bases and J by 8 bases, with 19 bases between them. The CDR3 is made up of 16 amino acids. Germline CDR1 reads MGHRA; CDR2 reads YSYEKL. CDR3 in amino acids: CASSQDRNRAQGGYTF. In DNA form, the CDR3 reads TGCGCCAGCAGCCAAGATCGGAACAGGGCCCAGGGAGGCTACACCTTC.

The chain joins TRBV5-1 to TRBJ2-5; TRBD2 agrees at 11 bases. The CDR3 loop spans 16 amino acids. The germline gives CDR1 SGHRS, CDR2 YFSETQ. V gave up 0 bases and J gave up 4 bases; unmatched junction bases: 5. CDR3 in amino acids: CASSLVAGGPLETQYF. The DNA of the CDR3 is TGCGCCAGCAGCTTGGTAGCGGGAGGGCCCCTAGAGACCCAGTACTTC.

The CDR3 region is CASSGTGALSSYNEQFF. In DNA, the CDR3 is TGCGCCAGCAGCGGGACAGGGGCCCTGAGCTCCTACAATGAGCAGTTCTTC. This rearrangement joins TRBV5-1 to TRBJ2-1, with TRBD1 matching over 10 bases. The CDR3 totals 17 residues. Germline CDR1 SGHRS, CDR2 YFSETQ. Trimming took 4 bases from V and 0 from J; bases not matched to a gene: 7. The full variable domain, its missing parts supplied by reference TRBV5-1 and TRBJ2-1, is KAGVTQTPRYLIKTRGQQVTLSCSPISGHRSVSWYQQTPGQGLQFLFEYFSETQRNKGNFPGRFSGRQFSNSRSEMNVSTLELGDSALYLCASSGTGALSSYNEQFFGPGTRLTVL.

The rearrangement links TRBV7-2 to TRBJ1-6; a weak D match, TRBD1 (5 bases). Germline loops: CDR1 SGHTA, CDR2 FQGNSA. This CDR3 has 15 amino acids. V was trimmed by 0 bases and J by 8 bases, leaving 11 bases between them. The CDR3, as DNA: TGTGCCAGCAGCTTAGCGCTGGGGGGTGATTCACCCCTCCACTTT. Protein sequence: CASSLALGGDSPLHF.